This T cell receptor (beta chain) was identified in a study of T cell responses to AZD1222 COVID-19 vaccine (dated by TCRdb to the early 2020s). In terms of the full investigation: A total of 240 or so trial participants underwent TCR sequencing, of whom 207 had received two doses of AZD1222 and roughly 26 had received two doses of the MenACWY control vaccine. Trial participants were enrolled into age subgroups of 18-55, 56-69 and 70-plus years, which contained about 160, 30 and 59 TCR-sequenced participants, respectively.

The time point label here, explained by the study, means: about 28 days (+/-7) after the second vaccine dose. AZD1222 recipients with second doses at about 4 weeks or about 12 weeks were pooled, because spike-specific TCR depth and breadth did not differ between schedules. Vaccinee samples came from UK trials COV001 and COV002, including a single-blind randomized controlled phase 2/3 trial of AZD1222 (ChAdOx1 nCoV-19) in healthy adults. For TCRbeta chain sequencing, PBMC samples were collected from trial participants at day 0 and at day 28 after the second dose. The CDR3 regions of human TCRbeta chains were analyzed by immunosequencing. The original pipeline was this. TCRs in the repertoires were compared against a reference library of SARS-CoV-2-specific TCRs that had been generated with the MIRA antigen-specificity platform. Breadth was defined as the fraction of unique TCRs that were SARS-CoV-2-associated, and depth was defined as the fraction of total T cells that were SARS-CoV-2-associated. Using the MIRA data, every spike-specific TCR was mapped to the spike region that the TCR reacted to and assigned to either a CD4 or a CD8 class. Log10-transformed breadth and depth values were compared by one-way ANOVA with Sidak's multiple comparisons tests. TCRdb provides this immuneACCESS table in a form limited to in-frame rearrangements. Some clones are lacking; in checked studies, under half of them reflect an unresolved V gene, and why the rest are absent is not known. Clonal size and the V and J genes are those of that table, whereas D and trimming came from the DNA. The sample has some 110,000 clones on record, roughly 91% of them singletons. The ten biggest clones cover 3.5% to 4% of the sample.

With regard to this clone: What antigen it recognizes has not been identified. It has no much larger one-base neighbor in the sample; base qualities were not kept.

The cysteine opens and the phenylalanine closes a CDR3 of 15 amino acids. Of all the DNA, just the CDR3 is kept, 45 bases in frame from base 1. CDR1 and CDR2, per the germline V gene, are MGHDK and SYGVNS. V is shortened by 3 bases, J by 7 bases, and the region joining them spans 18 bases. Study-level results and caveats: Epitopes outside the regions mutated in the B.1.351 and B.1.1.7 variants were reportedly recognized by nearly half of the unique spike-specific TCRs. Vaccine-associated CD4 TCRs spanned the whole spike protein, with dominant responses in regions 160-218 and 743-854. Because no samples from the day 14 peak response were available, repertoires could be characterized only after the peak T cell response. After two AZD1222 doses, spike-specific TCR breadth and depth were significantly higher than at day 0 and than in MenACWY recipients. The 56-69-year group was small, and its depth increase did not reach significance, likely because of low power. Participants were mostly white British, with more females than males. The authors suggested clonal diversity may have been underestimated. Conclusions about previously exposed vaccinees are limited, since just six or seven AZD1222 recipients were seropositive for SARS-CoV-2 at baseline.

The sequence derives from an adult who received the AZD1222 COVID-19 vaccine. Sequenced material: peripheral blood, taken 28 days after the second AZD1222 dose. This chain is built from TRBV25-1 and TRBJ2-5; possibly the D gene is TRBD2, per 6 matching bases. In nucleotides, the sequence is TGTGCCAGCAGTGAGGACTGGGGGAGGTTGGGGACCCAGTACTTC. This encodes CASSEDWGRLGTQYF. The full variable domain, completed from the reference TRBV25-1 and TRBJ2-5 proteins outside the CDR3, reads EADIYQTPRYLVIGTGKKITLECSQTMGHDKMYWYQQDPGMELHLIHYSYGVNSTEKGDLSSESTVSRIRTEHFPLTLESARPSHTSQYLCASSEDWGRLGTQYFGPGTRLLVL.